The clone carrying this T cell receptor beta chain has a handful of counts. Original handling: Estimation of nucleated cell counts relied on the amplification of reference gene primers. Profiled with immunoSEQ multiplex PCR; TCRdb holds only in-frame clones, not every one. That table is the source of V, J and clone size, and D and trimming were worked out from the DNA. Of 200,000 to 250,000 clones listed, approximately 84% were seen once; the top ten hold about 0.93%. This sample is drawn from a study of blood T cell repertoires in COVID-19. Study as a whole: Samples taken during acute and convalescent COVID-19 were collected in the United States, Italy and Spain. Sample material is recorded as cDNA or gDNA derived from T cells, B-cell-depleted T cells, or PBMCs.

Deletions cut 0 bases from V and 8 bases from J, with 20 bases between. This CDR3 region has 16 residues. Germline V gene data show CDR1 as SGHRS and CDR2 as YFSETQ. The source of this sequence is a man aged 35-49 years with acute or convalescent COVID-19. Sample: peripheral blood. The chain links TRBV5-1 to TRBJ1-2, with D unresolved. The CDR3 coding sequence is TGCGCCAGCAGCTTGGTGGTCGGCCACCCTGGAGGGGGCTACACCTTC. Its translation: CASSLVVGHPGGGYTF.